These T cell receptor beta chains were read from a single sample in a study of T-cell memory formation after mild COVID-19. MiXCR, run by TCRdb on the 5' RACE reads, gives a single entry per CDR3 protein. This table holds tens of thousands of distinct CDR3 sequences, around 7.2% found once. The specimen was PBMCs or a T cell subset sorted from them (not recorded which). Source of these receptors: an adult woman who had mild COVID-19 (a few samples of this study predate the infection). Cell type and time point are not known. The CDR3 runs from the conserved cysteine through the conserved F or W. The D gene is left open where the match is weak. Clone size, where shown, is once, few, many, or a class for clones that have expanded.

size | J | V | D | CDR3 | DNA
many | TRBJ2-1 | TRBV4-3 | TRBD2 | CASSQDPGGAYNEQFF | TGCGCCAGCAGCCAAGATCCGGGAGGGGCCTACAATGAGCAGTTCTTC
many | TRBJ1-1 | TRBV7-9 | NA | CASSFSGTRGTEAFF | TGTGCCAGCAGCTTTTCCGGGACCCGCGGCACTGAAGCTTTCTTT
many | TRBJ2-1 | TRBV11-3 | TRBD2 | CASSPSPGLAGGAYNEQFF | TGTGCCAGCAGCCCTAGCCCGGGACTAGCGGGGGGGGCCTACAATGAGCAGTTCTTC
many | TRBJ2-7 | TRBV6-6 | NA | CASSHGGTLSEQYF | TGTGCCAGCAGCCACGGAGGGACGCTAAGCGAGCAGTACTTC
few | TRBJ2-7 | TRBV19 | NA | CASSIGGTIQQQYF | TGTGCCAGTAGTATAGGGGGCACCATTCAACAGCAGTACTTC
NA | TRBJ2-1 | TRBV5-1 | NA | CASSLSNSYNEQFF | TGCGCCAGCAGCTTAAGCAATTCCTACAATGAGCAGTTCTTC
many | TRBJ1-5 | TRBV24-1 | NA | CATSVGNNQPQHF | TGTGCCACCAGTGTAGGGAATAATCAGCCCCAGCATTTT
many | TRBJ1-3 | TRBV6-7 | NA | CASSQTGSGNTIYF | TGTGCCAGCAGTCAAACAGGGTCTGGAAACACCATATATTTT
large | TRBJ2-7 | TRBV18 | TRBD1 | CASSSTGVSEQYF | TGTGCCAGCTCATCAACAGGGGTTAGCGAGCAGTACTTC
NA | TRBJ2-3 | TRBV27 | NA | CASSLRTPDTDTQYF | TGTGCCAGCAGTTTAAGGACTCCTGACACAGATACGCAGTATTTT
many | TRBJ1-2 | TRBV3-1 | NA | CASMGGSNYGYTF | TGTGCCAGCATGGGAGGGTCGAACTATGGCTACACCTTC
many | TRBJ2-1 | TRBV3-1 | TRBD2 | CASSQVGLAGGKYNEQFF | TGTGCCAGCAGCCAAGTGGGACTAGCGGGAGGGAAATACAATGAGCAGTTCTTC
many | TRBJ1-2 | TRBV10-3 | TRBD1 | CAISESGQGSYTF | TGTGCCATCAGTGAGTCGGGACAGGGGAGCTACACCTTC
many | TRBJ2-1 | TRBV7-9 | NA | CASSSKRLDFYNEQFF | TGTGCCAGCAGCTCGAAGAGGCTAGACTTCTACAATGAGCAGTTCTTC
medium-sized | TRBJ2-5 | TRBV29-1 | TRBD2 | CSVEPMTSGGAYGQETQYF | TGCAGCGTTGAGCCTATGACTAGCGGGGGGGCCTACGGGCAAGAGACCCAGTACTTC
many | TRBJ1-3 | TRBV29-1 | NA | CSAMGTEGNTIYF | TGCAGCGCCATGGGTACAGAAGGAAACACCATATATTTT
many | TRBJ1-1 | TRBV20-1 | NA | CAPGNTEAFF | TGCGCCCCAGGAAACACTGAAGCTTTCTTT
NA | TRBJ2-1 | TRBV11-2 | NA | CASSFPLGPPNNEQFF | TGTGCCAGCAGCTTTCCATTGGGGCCTCCGAACAATGAGCAGTTCTTC
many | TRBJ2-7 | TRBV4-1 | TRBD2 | CASSQDSSGGRAIYEQYF | TGCGCCAGCAGCCAAGATTCCAGCGGGGGCCGAGCAATCTACGAGCAGTACTTC
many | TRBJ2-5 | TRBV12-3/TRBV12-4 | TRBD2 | CASSLAGGETQYF | TGTGCCAGCAGTTTAGCGGGAGGGGAGACCCAGTACTTC
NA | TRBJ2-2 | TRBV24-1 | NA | CATSAGATGELFF | TGTGCCACCAGTGCTGGGGCCACCGGGGAGCTGTTTTTT
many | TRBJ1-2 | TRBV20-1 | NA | CSPPSGQHNYGYTF | TGCAGTCCCCCATCAGGACAGCACAACTATGGCTACACCTTC
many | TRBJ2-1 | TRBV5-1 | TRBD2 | CASSPGLAPGNEQFF | TGCGCCAGCAGCCCCGGACTAGCCCCAGGTAATGAGCAGTTCTTC
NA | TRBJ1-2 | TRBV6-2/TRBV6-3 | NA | CASRENPRPYGYTF | TGTGCCAGCAGAGAAAACCCCCGTCCCTATGGCTACACCTTC
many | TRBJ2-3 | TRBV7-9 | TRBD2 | CASSFTSGRIPDTQYF | TGTGCCAGCAGCTTTACTAGCGGGAGGATCCCAGATACGCAGTATTTT
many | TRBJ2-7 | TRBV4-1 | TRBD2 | CASTKDPGGSYEQYF | TGCGCCAGCACCAAGGACCCGGGGGGCTCCTACGAGCAGTACTTC